This TCR beta chain is drawn from a study of patients and donors after allogeneic stem cell transplantation. V lost 8 bases and J 4 bases, leaving 10 bases between the germline ends. Per germline, CDR1 SGHTA and CDR2 FQGNSA. The CDR3 runs to 12 residues. In this sample, this clonotype turned up a few times. TCRdb processed the RT-PCR reads anew with MiXCR; each CDR3 protein has one entry. The sample holds about 160,000 distinct CDR3 sequences, 24% seen once. Input material: blood, either unsorted or a sorted T cell fraction (not recorded which). The chain carries TRBV7-2 and TRBJ2-3; the D call may be TRBD1 or TRBD2 (5 bases each). This TCR derives from a human donor who was either an allogeneic HSCT recipient or a stem cell or donor lymphocyte infusion donor (not recorded which). It is not recorded whose cells these are; they may come from a transplant donor. The CDR3 sequence: CASGARADTQYF. In nucleotides, the CDR3 is TGTGCCAGCGGGGCGAGGGCAGATACGCAGTATTTT. Full variable domain (missing parts from reference TRBV7-2 and TRBJ2-3): GAGVSQSPSNKVTEKGKDVELRCDPISGHTALYWYRQSLGQGLEFLIYFQGNSAPDKSGLPSDRFSAERTGGSVSTLTIQRTQQEDSAVYLCASGARADTQYFGPGTRLTVL.